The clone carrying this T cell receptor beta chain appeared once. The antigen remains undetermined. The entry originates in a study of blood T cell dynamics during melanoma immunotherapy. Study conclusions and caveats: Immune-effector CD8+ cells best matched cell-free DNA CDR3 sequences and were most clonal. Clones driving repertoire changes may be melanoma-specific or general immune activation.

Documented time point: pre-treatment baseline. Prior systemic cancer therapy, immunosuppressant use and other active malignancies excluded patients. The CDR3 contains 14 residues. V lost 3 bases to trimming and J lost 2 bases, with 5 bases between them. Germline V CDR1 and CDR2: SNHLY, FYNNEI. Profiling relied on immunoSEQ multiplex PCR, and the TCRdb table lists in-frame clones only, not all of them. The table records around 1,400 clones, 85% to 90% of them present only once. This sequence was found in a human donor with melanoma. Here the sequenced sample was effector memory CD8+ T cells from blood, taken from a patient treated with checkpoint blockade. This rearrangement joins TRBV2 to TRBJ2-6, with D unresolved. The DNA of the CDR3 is TGTGCCAGCAGTGACAGCCCTGGGGCCAACGTCCTGACTTTC. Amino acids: CASSDSPGANVLTF.